Below, 10 T cell receptor beta chains from the same sample are listed, as sequenced in a study of blood T cell repertoires in COVID-19. The protocol was immunoSEQ multiplex PCR, while the TCRdb copy is restricted to in-frame clones and leaves out a portion. Among 77,000 or so clones, approximately 80% were seen once, and the ten largest hold roughly 6%. The sequenced material came from peripheral blood. The receptors were sampled from a woman aged 55-70 years with acute or convalescent COVID-19.

This clone was picked up one time. The gene calls are TRBV9 and TRBJ1-2; TRBD1 aligns across 7 bases. Germline CDR1 is SGDLS and CDR2 is YYNGEE. V was clipped by 4 bases and J by 6 bases; unmatched bases: 6. The CDR3 extends over 13 amino acids. CDR3 sequence: CASSRDRDHGYTF. CDR3 coding DNA: TGTGCCAGCAGCCGCGACAGGGATCATGGCTACACCTTC.

The table lists this clone with a few counts. This rearrangement joins TRBV7-9 to TRBJ1-2; 7 nucleotides agree with TRBD1. This CDR3 is built from 13 residues. Trimming took 5 bases from V and 8 from J; bases not matched to a gene: 8. Per the germline V gene, CDR1 is SEHNR and CDR2 is FQNEAQ (reference sequence). Here the CDR3 reads CASSLNRGEGYTF. In DNA form, the CDR3 reads TGTGCCAGCAGCCTTAACAGGGGCGAAGGCTACACCTTC.

This chain uses TRBV19 with TRBJ2-7; 16 bases map to TRBD2. This CDR3 contains 17 residues. From germline, CDR1 is LNHDA and CDR2 SQIVND (reference sequence). The ends lost 0 bases at V and 2 bases at J; junction bases unmatched: 1. The CDR3 DNA follows: TGTGCCAGTAGTATAGACGGGACTAGCGGGGGGGCCTACGAGCAGTACTTC. Translating it yields CASSIDGTSGGAYEQYF. The complete variable domain, with remaining parts taken from reference TRBV19 and TRBJ2-7, reads DGGITQSPKYLFRKEGQNVTLSCEQNLNHDAMYWYRQDPGQGLRLIYYSQIVNDFQKGDIAEGYSVSREKKESFPLTVTSAQKNPTAFYLCASSIDGTSGGAYEQYFGPGTRLTVT.

The chain links TRBV19 to TRBJ2-2, with TRBD1 matching over 7 bases. V lost 1 base, J lost 5 bases, and 1 base stayed unmatched. The CDR3 spans 14 residues. CDR1 is LNHDA and CDR2 is SQIVND in the germline V gene (reference sequence). CDR3 loop: CASSIGDRTGELFF. The CDR3 coding sequence is TGTGCCAGTAGTATAGGGGACAGAACCGGGGAGCTGTTTTTT.

The CDR3 nucleotides read TGTGCCAGCTCCCCTCGGACAGGGGATAACTATGGCTACACCTTC. Its translation is CASSPRTGDNYGYTF. The rearrangement links TRBV18 to TRBJ1-2; 9 bases fit TRBD1. The V gene's germline CDR1 is KGHSH and CDR2 LQKENI. The junction had 6 bases not matched to a gene; V was cut back by 6 bases and J by 1 base. CDR3 length: 15 residues.

This clone has only one observation. The CDR3 DNA is TGTGCCAGTAGTATAGCAGGGAATTCACCCCTCCACTTT. This gives the protein CASSIAGNSPLHF. This sequence joins TRBV19 and TRBJ1-6, with D possibly TRBD1 on 5 matching bases. The V end lost 1 base, the J end lost 7 bases, and 5 bases lay between the germline ends. The CDR3 covers 13 residues. Per the germline V gene, CDR1 is LNHDA and CDR2 is SQIVND (reference sequence).

The chain employs TRBV5-6 and TRBJ2-5; D is ambiguous. This CDR3 region has 11 residues. V was cut by 4 bases and J by 2 bases, with 3 bases left in between. From germline, CDR1 is SGHDT and CDR2 YYEEEE. CDR3 DNA: TGTGCCAGCAGCCGTCAAGAGACCCAGTACTTC. The encoded protein is CASSRQETQYF.

By its share, this clone is medium-sized. V and J are TRBV7-7 and TRBJ2-7; possibly TRBD1 for D (5 bases). Germline V lookup: CDR1 SSHAT, CDR2 FNYEAQ (reference sequence). This CDR3 has 16 amino acids. V was clipped by 2 bases and J by 2 bases, with 16 bases between them. The CDR3 here is CASSLTVTATAYEQYF. The CDR3 nucleotides are TGTGCCAGCAGCTTAACTGTGACAGCGACCGCCTACGAGCAGTACTTC.

The chain joins TRBV18 to TRBJ1-3, with D unclear. V was trimmed by 3 bases and J by 7 bases, leaving 10 bases between them. The germline V gene encodes CDR1 KGHSH and CDR2 LQKENI. CDR3 length equals 13 residues. The CDR3 sequence is CASSPGPGNTIYF. CDR3 DNA sequence: TGTGCCAGCTCACCCGGGCCGGGGAACACCATATATTTT.

The rearrangement links TRBV6-5 to TRBJ1-2; the match to TRBD1 covers 9 bases. The trim removed 6 bases at V and 4 bases at J, leaving 6 bases unmatched. This CDR3 contains 14 residues. Per germline, CDR1 MNHEY and CDR2 SVGAGI. In nucleotides, the CDR3 is TGTGCCAGCAGCCTCCCGGGACAGGGCTATGGCTACACCTTC. Translation: CASSLPGQGYGYTF.